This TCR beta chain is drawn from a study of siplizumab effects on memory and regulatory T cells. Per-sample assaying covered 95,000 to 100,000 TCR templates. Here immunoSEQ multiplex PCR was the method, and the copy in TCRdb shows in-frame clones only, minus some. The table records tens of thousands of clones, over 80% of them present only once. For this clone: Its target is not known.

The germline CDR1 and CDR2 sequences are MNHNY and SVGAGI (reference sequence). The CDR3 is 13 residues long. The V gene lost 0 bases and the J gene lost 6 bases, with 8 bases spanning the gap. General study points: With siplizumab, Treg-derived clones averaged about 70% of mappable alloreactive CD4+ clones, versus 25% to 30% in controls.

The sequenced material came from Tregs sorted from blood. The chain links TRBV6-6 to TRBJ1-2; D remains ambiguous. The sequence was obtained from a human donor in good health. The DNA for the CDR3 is TGTGCCAGCAGTTACTCGAGAAATAATGGCTACACCTTC. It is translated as CASSYSRNNGYTF.